This TCR beta chain was sequenced during a study of blood T cell repertoires in COVID-19. Turning to the study itself: There were acute and convalescent COVID-19 samples, and they came from the United States, Italy and Spain. From T cells, B-cell-depleted T cells, or PBMCs came the material, which was cDNA or gDNA.

V shed 0 bases and J shed 3 bases, with 14 bases lying between them. CDR1 and CDR2 from the germline V gene are LNHNV and YYDKDF (reference sequence). This CDR3 contains 16 residues. The authors' processing: Reference gene primer amplification gave estimated nucleated cell counts. Data came from immunoSEQ multiplex PCR; TCRdb stores just in-frame clones and leaves some out. D and trimming were read from the DNA, whereas the V and J calls and clone size are those reported in that table. The table has some 41,000 clones, roughly 90% seen once; the top ten hold approximately 12%. The clonotype was recovered from a man in his sixties with active COVID-19. Sequenced sample: peripheral blood. The gene calls are TRBV15 and TRBJ1-2, with D possibly being TRBD1 (5 bases). Here the CDR3 DNA reads TGTGCCACCAGCAGAGATCTGGGGGGGAGGGACTATGGCTACACCTTC. Its protein product is CATSRDLGGRDYGYTF.